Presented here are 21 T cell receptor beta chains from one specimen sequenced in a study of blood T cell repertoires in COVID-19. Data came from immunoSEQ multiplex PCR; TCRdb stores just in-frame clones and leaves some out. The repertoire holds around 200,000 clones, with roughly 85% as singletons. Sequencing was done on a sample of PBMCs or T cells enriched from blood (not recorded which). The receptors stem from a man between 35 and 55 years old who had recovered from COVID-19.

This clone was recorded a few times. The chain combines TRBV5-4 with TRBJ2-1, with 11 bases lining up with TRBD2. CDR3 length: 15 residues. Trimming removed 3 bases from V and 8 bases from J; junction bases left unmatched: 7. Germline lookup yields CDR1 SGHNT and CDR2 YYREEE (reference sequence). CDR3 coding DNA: TGTGCCAGCAGCTCAACTAGCGGGAGACAGGATGAGCAGTTCTTC. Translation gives CASSSTSGRQDEQFF. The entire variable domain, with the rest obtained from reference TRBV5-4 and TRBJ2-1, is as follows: ETGVTQSPTHLIKTRGQQVTLRCSSQSGHNTVSWYQQALGQGPQFIFQYYREEENGRGNFPPRFSGLQFPNYSSELNVNALELDDSALYLCASSSTSGRQDEQFFGPGTRLTVL.

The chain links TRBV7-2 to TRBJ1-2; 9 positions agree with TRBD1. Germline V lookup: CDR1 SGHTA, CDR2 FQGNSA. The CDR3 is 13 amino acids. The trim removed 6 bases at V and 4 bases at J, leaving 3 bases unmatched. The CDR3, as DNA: TGTGCCAGCAGTCCGACAGGGGGCTATGGCTACACCTTC. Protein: CASSPTGGYGYTF.

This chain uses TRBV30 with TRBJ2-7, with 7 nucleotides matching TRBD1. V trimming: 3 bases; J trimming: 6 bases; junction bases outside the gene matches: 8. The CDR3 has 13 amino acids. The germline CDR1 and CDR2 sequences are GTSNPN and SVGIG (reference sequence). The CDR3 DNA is TGTGCCTGGAGCCCAAAACAGGGGTTCGAGCAGTACTTC. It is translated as CAWSPKQGFEQYF. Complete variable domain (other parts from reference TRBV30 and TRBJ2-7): SQTIHQWPATLVQPVGSPLSLECTVEGTSNPNLYWYRQAAGRGLQLLFYSVGIGQISSEVPQNLSASRPQDRQFILSSKKLLLSDSGFYLCAWSPKQGFEQYFGPGTRLTVT.

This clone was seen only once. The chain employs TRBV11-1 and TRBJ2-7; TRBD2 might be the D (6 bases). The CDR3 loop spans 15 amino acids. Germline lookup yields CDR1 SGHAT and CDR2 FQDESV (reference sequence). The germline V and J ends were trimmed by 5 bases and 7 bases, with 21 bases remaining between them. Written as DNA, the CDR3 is TGTGCCAGCAGCCCTTGGTTGTCGGGCGCGGGGGAGCAGTACTTC. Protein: CASSPWLSGAGEQYF.

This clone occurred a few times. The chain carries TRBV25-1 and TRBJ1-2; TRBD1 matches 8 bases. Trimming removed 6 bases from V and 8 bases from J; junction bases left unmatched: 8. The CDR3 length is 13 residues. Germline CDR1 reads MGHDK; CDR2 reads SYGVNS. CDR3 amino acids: CASRMTGDKGYTF. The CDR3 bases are TGTGCCAGCAGAATGACAGGGGATAAAGGCTACACCTTC.

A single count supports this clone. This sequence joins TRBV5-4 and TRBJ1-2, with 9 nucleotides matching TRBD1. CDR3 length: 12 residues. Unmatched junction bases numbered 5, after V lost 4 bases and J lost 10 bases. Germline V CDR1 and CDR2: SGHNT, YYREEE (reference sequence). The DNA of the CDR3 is TGTGCCAGCAGCGCTCGGACAGGGGTCTACACCTTC. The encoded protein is CASSARTGVYTF.

CDR3 DNA: TGTGCCAGCAGTGCAGGGGCCGCAGAGCCCCAGCATTTT. Its protein product is CASSAGAAEPQHF. The chain is built from TRBV2 and TRBJ1-5; D is perhaps TRBD1 (6 bases). The germline gives CDR1 SNHLY, CDR2 FYNNEI. The CDR3 extends over 13 amino acids. Trimming removed 4 bases at V and 8 bases at J, with 12 bases between.

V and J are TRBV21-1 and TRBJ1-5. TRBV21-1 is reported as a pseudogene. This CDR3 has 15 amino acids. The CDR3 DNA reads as TGTGCCAGCAGCAAAGCAGCGGGTGGCAATCAGCCCCAGCATTTT. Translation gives CASSKAAGGNQPQHF.

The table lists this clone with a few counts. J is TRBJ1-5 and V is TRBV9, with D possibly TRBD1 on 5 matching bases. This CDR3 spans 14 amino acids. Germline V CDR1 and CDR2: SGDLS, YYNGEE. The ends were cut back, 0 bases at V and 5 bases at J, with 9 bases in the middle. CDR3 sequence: CASSVAQGYQPQHF. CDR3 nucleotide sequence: TGTGCCAGCAGCGTAGCCCAGGGTTATCAGCCCCAGCATTTT.

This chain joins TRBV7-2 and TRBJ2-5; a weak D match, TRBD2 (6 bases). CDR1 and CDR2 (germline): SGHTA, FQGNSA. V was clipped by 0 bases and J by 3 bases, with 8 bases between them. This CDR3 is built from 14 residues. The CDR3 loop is CASSLAGGKETQYF. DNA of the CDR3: TGTGCCAGCAGCTTAGCTGGAGGGAAAGAGACCCAGTACTTC. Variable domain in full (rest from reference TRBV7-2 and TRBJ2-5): GAGVSQSPSNKVTEKGKDVELRCDPISGHTALYWYRQSLGQGLEFLIYFQGNSAPDKSGLPSDRFSAERTGGSVSTLTIQRTQQEDSAVYLCASSLAGGKETQYFGPGTRLLVL.

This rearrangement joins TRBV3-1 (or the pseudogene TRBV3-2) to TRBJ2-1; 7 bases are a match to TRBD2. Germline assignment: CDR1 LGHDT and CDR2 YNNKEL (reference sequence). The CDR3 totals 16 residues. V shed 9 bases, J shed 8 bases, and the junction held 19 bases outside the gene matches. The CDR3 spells CASSQSRGLRGDEQFF. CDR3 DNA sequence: TGTGCCAGTTCGCAAAGTCGCGGACTACGGGGGGATGAGCAGTTCTTC.

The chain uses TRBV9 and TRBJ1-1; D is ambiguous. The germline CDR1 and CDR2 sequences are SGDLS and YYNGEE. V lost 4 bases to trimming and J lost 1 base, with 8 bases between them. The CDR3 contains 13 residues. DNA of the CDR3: TGTGCCAGCAGCACCCGACAGAACACTGAAGCTTTCTTT. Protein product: CASSTRQNTEAFF.

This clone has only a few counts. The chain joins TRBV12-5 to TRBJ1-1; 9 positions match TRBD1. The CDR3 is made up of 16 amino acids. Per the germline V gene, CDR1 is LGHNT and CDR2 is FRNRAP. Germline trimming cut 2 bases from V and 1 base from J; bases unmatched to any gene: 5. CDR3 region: CASGLWDRVGNTEAFF. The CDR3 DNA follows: TGTGCTAGTGGTTTGTGGGACAGGGTAGGGAACACTGAAGCTTTCTTT.

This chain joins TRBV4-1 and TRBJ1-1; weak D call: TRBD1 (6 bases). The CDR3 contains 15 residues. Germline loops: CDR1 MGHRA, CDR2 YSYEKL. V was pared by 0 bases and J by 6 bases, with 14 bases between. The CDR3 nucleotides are TGCGCCAGCAGCCAAGAGCTTCGGACAGACCCTGAAGCTTTCTTT. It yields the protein CASSQELRTDPEAFF.

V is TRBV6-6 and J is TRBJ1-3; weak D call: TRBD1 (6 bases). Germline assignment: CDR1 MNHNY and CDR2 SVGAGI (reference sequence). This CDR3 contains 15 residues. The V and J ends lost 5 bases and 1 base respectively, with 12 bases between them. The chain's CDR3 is CASSALRGSGNTIYF. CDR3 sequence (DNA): TGTGCCAGCAGTGCCCTCAGGGGATCTGGAAACACCATATATTTT.

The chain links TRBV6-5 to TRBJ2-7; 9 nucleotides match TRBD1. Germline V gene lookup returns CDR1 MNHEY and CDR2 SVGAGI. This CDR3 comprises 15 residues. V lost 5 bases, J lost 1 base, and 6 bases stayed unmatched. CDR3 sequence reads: CASSPGQGLSYEQYF. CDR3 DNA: TGTGCCAGCAGTCCCGGACAGGGGCTTTCCTACGAGCAGTACTTC.

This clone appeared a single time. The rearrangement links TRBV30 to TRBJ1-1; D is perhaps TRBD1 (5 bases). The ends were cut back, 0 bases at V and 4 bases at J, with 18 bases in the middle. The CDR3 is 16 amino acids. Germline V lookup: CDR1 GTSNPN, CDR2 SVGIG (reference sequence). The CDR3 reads CAWSVKKARVPTEAFF. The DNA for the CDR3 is TGTGCCTGGAGTGTTAAAAAGGCCAGGGTCCCCACTGAAGCTTTCTTT.

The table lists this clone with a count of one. The CDR3 sequence is CASSIKLGIDTGELFF. The CDR3 bases are TGTGCCAGTAGTATAAAACTAGGGATCGACACCGGGGAGCTGTTTTTT. V is TRBV19 and J is TRBJ2-2; TRBD2 might be the D (5 bases). Germline assignment: CDR1 LNHDA and CDR2 SQIVND (reference sequence). CDR3 length: 16 amino acids. The V and J ends lost 2 bases and 3 bases respectively, with 13 bases between them.

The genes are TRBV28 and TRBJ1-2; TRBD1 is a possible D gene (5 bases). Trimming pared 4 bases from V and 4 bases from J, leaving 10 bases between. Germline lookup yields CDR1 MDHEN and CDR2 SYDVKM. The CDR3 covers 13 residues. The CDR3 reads CASSSGGGYGYTF. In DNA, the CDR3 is TGTGCCAGCAGTTCCGGGGGGGGCTATGGCTACACCTTC.

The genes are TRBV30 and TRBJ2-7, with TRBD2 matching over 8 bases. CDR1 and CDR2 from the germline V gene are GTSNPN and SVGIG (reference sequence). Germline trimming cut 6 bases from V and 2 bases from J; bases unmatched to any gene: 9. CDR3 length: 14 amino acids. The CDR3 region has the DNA TGTGCCTGCACCTTAGCGGGAAACACCTACGAGCAGTACTTC. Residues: CACTLAGNTYEQYF.

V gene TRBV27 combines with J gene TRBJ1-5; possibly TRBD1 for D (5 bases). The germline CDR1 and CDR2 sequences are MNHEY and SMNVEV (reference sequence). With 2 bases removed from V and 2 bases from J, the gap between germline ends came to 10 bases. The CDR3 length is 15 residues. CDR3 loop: CASSLGQGGNQPQHF. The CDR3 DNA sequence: TGTGCCAGCAGTTTAGGTCAGGGTGGCAATCAGCCCCAGCATTTT.